A selection of T cell receptor beta chains follows, all from one sample in a study of early T cells in non-severe SARS-CoV-2 infection. TCRdb ran MiXCR on the 5' RACE reads and lists one entry per CDR3 protein. In the table there are tens of thousands of distinct CDR3 sequences, less than 8% of which are singletons. The specimen sequenced was whole blood. The receptor source for this set is an adult who was a healthcare worker with PCR-confirmed SARS-CoV-2 infection or an uninfected control (not recorded which). Both conserved end residues are part of each CDR3. A D gene is named only where the DNA matches it firmly. Some rows mark clone size as missing; the rest say once, few, many or name a class of expanded clone.

J | D | size | V | CDR3 | DNA
TRBJ1-6 | TRBD1 | - | TRBV6-5 | CASSSQGDVGSPLHF | TGTGCCAGCAGTTCACAGGGGGACGTAGGATCACCCCTCCACTTT
TRBJ2-1 | - | many | TRBV7-2 | CASSLVNEQFF | TGTGCCAGCAGCCTCGTAAATGAGCAGTTCTTC
TRBJ2-1 | - | - | TRBV5-1 | CASWEPGDNEQFF | TGCGCCAGCTGGGAACCCGGAGACAATGAGCAGTTCTTC
TRBJ2-5 | TRBD2 | few | TRBV3-1 | CASRRGETQYF | TGTGCCAGCAGGCGGGGGGAGACCCAGTACTTC
TRBJ1-6 | - | - | TRBV7-8 | CASSRTGSSYNSPLHF | TGTGCCAGCAGCCGAACCGGTAGCTCCTATAATTCACCCCTCCACTTT
TRBJ1-3 | - | many | TRBV21-1 | CASSALERTARYSGNTIYF | TGTGCCAGCAGCGCTCTGGAGCGGACAGCCCGGTACTCTGGAAACACCATATATTTT
TRBJ2-1 | TRBD2 | many | TRBV5-1 | CASSLLAGANNEQFF | TGCGCCAGCAGCTTGCTAGCGGGAGCCAACAATGAGCAGTTCTTC
TRBJ1-5 | TRBD1 | - | TRBV6-1 | CASHDRGRVQPQHF | TGTGCCAGCCATGACAGGGGGCGCGTTCAGCCCCAGCATTTT
TRBJ2-3 | - | - | TRBV7-6 | CASSLARGHADTQYF | TGTGCCAGCAGCTTAGCGCGAGGTCACGCAGATACGCAGTATTTT
TRBJ2-1 | TRBD2 | few | TRBV6-2/TRBV6-3 | CASTLSGLAGGPWDEQFF | TGTGCCAGCACCCTGTCGGGACTAGCGGGAGGGCCTTGGGATGAGCAGTTCTTC
TRBJ2-7 | TRBD2 | many | TRBV7-9 | CASSRTSGYEQYF | TGTGCCAGCAGTCGGACTAGCGGGTACGAGCAGTACTTC
TRBJ2-3 | - | many | TRBV7-2 | CASSLDLEQDTQYF | TGTGCCAGCAGCTTAGACCTCGAACAGGATACGCAGTATTTT
TRBJ2-2 | TRBD1 | many | TRBV2 | CASKGTANTGELFF | TGTGCCAGCAAAGGGACAGCGAACACCGGGGAGCTGTTTTTT
TRBJ1-1 | - | - | TRBV28 | CASSDAAGGKAEAFF | TGTGCCAGCAGCGACGCCGCCGGAGGAAAGGCTGAAGCTTTCTTT
TRBJ2-2 | - | - | TRBV19 | CASSIGNSNTGELFF | TGTGCCAGTAGTATTGGGAACTCCAACACCGGGGAGCTGTTTTTT
TRBJ2-1 | - | many | TRBV18 | CASSPMDRIEYNEQFF | TGTGCCAGCTCACCAATGGACCGGATAGAATACAATGAGCAGTTCTTC
TRBJ1-2 | - | - | TRBV20-1 | CSARDRILGYGYTF | TGCAGTGCTAGAGATAGGATTTTGGGCTATGGCTACACCTTC
TRBJ2-2 | - | few | TRBV11-3 | CASSLSVLGTGELFF | TGTGCCAGCAGCTTATCGGTGCTCGGGACCGGGGAGCTGTTTTTT
TRBJ2-7 | - | many | TRBV11-2 | CASSPLSRARGSSYEQYF | TGTGCCAGCAGCCCTCTCTCTCGGGCCCGTGGGTCCTCCTACGAGCAGTACTTC
TRBJ2-7 | TRBD1 | few | TRBV18 | CASSQQGEQYF | TGTGCCAGCTCACAACAGGGGGAGCAGTACTTC
TRBJ1-5 | - | many | TRBV27 | CASSYRMGNQPQHF | TGTGCCAGCAGTTATCGGATGGGGAATCAGCCCCAGCATTTT
TRBJ2-6 | TRBD1 | few | TRBV4-1 | CASSQVGTGIASGANVLTF | TGCGCCAGCAGCCAAGTTGGGACAGGGATCGCTTCTGGGGCCAACGTCCTGACTTTC
TRBJ2-7 | TRBD1 | many | TRBV28 | CASSSGWDREYEQYF | TGTGCCAGCAGTTCCGGGTGGGACAGGGAATACGAGCAGTACTTC
TRBJ1-1 | - | few | TRBV7-8 | CASTSPWDTEAFF | TGTGCCAGCACTTCTCCTTGGGACACTGAAGCTTTCTTT
TRBJ2-4 | - | - | TRBV5-6 | CASSGLSGDKNIQYF | TGTGCCAGCAGCGGGTTATCGGGGGACAAAAACATTCAGTACTTC
TRBJ2-1 | - | few | TRBV18 | CASSPPRATYNEQFF | TGTGCCAGCTCACCCCCCAGGGCGACCTACAATGAGCAGTTCTTC
TRBJ2-2 | TRBD2 | - | TRBV5-1 | CASNAREAGTGELFF | TGCGCCAGCAACGCCCGGGAGGCGGGCACCGGGGAGCTGTTTTTT
TRBJ2-5 | - | - | TRBV6-5 | CASSSWGPETQYF | TGTGCCAGCAGTTCCTGGGGACCAGAGACCCAGTACTTC
TRBJ2-1 | TRBD1 | - | TRBV11-2 | CASSRAGTGAFSYNEQFF | TGTGCCAGCAGCCGCGCCGGGACAGGGGCCTTCAGCTACAATGAGCAGTTCTTC
TRBJ2-7 | - | many | TRBV18 | CASSPGTVAREQYF | TGTGCCAGCTCACCAGGGACGGTGGCTCGTGAGCAGTACTTC
TRBJ2-2 | TRBD1 | - | TRBV6-4 | CASSDSGQGSTGELFF | TGTGCCAGCAGTGACTCGGGACAGGGGAGCACCGGGGAGCTGTTTTTT
TRBJ1-5 | TRBD1 | - | TRBV5-1 | CASSAGQGGQPQHF | TGCGCCAGCAGCGCGGGACAGGGAGGACAGCCCCAGCATTTT
TRBJ2-7 | - | - | TRBV11-2 | CASSLAPGGSYEQYF | TGTGCCAGCAGCTTAGCCCCGGGCGGGTCCTACGAGCAGTACTTC
TRBJ2-5 | TRBD1 | many | TRBV20-1 | CSVSGQIRETQYF | TGCAGTGTATCGGGACAGATCCGAGAGACCCAGTACTTC
TRBJ1-2 | TRBD1 | many | TRBV25-1 | CASSEYGTGNYGYTF | TGTGCCAGCAGTGAATATGGGACAGGAAACTATGGCTACACCTTC
TRBJ2-3 | - | - | TRBV7-9 | CASSSYRAGATDTQYF | TGTGCCAGCAGCTCTTATCGGGCGGGGGCCACAGATACGCAGTATTTT